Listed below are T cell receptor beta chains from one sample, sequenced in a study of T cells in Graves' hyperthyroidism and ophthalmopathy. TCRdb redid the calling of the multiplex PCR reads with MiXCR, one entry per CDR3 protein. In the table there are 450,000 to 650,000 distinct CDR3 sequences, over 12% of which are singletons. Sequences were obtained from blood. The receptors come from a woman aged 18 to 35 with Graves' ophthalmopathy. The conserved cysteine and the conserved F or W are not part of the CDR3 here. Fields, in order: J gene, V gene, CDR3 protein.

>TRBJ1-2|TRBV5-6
ASSPRQGEGINYGYT
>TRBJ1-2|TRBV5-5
ASSLTRGNNYGYT
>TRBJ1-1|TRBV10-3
AISFTGGGVDTEAF
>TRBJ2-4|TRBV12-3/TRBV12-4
ASSPRSSGSIQY
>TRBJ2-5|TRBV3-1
ASSQRLLETQY
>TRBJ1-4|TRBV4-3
ASSQETGDEKLF
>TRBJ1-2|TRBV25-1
ASSGGQVYGYT
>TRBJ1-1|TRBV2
ASTGDRGMNTEAF
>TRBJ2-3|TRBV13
ASSVRISGATDTQY
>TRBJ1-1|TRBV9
ASSVGSGEAF
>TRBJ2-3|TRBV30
AWSVAGEGDTQY
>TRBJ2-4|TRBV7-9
ASSSPGQQNIQY
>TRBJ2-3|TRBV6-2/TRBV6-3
ASSYIEERDTQY
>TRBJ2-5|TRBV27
ASSLLGQGLEETQY
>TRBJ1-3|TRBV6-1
ASSGGFSGNTIY
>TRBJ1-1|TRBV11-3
ASSPRLLHEGVTEAF
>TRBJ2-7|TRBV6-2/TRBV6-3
ASRMRGSSSYEQY
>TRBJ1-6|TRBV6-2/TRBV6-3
ASLPGPKRESPLH
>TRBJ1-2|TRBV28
ASSLTQWSYGYT
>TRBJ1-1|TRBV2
ASLAGVMNTEAF
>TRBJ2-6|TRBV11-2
ASSLDGEAAGANVLT
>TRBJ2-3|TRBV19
ASSMGREGTDTQY
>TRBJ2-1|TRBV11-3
ASSMTSGRALSSYNEQF